The following is a TCR beta chain sequence with its context. Its antigen has not been determined. Base qualities are not provided; no much larger clone lies one nucleotide away. For every bulk PBMC sample, a fixed 350 ng of DNA was loaded. TCR beta CDR3 sequences were amplified from genomic DNA with the immunoSEQ TCRb Assay kit following manufacturer instructions. The KAPA Library Quantification Kit for Illumina platforms was used to quantify the pooled libraries by qPCR. Pooled libraries were clustered at roughly 0.55-1.2 pM and sequenced on an Illumina NextSeq 500. The source study handled its data this way. TCR data were analyzed with immunoSEQ ANALYZER and the R LymphoSeq package. A rearrangement efficiency score was calculated as productive divided by the sum of productive and non-productive CDR3 sequences. Clonality was measured with the Gini coefficient and diversity with the Renyi index at alpha=1, and both measures were compared pairwise between timepoints within each patient. In LymphoSeq, clonal relatedness was computed with an edit distance of 3 and repertoire similarity was computed with the Bhattacharyya coefficient. Linear discriminant analysis on week-3 changes in clonality and diversity was built with the R MASS and caret packages to classify response. TCRdb obtained this table from immuneACCESS and retained in-frame rearrangements with V and J assigned. These tables miss some clones; where compared with another copy, unresolved V genes account for less than half of the shortfall, and the remainder is unexplained. That table furnishes V, J and clone size, whereas the DNA furnished D and trimming. The sample table lists about 6,300 clones, roughly 86% of them with a count of one. In total, the top ten clones hold 5% of the sample.

This specimen belongs to a study of blood T cell dynamics during melanoma immunotherapy (dated by TCRdb to the early 2020s). With respect to the entire study: The patients had metastatic melanoma and were given first-line pembrolizumab or nivolumab plus ipilimumab as standard of care in the United Kingdom. To find early correlates of response, the study profiled the peripheral T cell receptor repertoires of patients with metastatic melanoma both before and after one cycle of checkpoint inhibitor therapy. Consecutive patients formed a training cohort, and a further independent group of patients from the same centre was pooled into an external validation set. Here is what the overall study found, with its caveats: The study was unable to establish whether the T cell clones driving the repertoire changes were melanoma-specific or instead reflected general immune activation. Unlike progressors, patients who went on to achieve disease control showed a bifurcated reorganization of the PBMC repertoire at W3, with either increased clonality or increased diversity. The relatively small sample size was acknowledged as something that could potentially limit how far the results can be generalized.

The time point label for this specimen denotes: week 3, after first cycle of checkpoint inhibitor. Blood samples were taken at two points: before treatment (T0) and at week 3 (W3), which came after the first cycle of checkpoint blockade. Except for a couple of patients with rapid clinical progression, response was assessed 12 weeks after the first infusion by RECIST 1.1; disease control meant complete response, partial response or stable disease. Patients were not eligible if they had prior systemic cancer treatment, concomitant immunosuppressant therapy or synchronous other active malignancies. Both bulk PBMC and plasma cell-free DNA were sequenced for TCR beta so that circulating cells and T cell turnover could be tracked. PBMC were isolated from blood with Lymphoprep and SepMate tubes, followed by red cell lysis. QIAamp DNA Blood Mini kits were used to extract DNA from both PBMC and sorted T cell subsets.

V is cut back by 1 base and J by 1 base, with 2 bases in the junction unmatched. The CDR1 and CDR2 encoded by the germline V gene (reference sequence) are SGHNT and YYREEE. Counted from cysteine to phenylalanine, this CDR3 has 15 amino acids. The DNA shown is the 45-base CDR3, in frame from base 1. Sample: blood, taken from a patient treated with checkpoint blockade. This sequence originates from a human donor with melanoma. Here the chain combines TRBV5-4 and TRBJ1-2, with 9 middle bases fitting TRBD1. The DNA is TGTGCCAGCAGCTTGTCGGGACAGGGTAACTATGGCTACACCTTC. It is translated as CASSLSGQGNYGYTF.